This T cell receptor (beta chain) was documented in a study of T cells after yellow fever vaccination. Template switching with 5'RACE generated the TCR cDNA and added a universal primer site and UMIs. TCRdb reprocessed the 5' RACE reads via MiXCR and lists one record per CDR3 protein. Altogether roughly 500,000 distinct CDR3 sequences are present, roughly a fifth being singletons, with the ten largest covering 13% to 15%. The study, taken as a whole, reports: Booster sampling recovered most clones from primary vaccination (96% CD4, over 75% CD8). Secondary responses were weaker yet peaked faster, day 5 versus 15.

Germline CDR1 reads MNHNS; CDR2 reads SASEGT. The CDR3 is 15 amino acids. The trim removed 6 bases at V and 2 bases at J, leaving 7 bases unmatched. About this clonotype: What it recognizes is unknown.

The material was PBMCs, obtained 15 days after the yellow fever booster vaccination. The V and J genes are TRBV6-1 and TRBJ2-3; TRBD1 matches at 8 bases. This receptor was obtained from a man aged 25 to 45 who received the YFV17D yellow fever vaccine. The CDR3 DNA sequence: TGTGCCAGCAGCCCCCAGGGGGCTGTCACAGATACGCAGTATTTT. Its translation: CASSPQGAVTDTQYF.